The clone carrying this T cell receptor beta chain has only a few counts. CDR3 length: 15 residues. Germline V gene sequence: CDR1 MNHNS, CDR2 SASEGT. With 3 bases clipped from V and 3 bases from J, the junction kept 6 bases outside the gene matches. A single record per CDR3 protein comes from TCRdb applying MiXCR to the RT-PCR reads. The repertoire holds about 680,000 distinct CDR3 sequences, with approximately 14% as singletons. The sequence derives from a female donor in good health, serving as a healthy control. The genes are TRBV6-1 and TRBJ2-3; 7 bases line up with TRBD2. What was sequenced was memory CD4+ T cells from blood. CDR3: CASSDAGVATDTQYF. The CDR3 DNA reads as TGTGCCAGCAGTGATGCGGGAGTGGCTACAGATACGCAGTATTTT.